The sequence of this T cell receptor beta chain was determined in a study of T cells after yellow fever vaccination. The V gene's germline CDR1 is DFQATT and CDR2 SNEGSKA (reference sequence). This CDR3 is 14 amino acids long. The V end lost 5 bases, the J end lost 0 bases, and 12 bases lay between the germline ends. TCRdb recomputed calls from the 5' RACE reads with MiXCR, one row per CDR3 protein. The sample includes roughly 250,000 distinct CDR3 sequences, 10% to 15% of them seen just once. Specimen: CD4+ T cells sorted from PBMCs, collected 45 days after the yellow fever booster vaccination. V is TRBV20-1 and J is TRBJ2-3, with a tentative D call TRBD1 (6 bases). This TCR was recovered from a man aged 25 to 40 who received the YFV17D yellow fever vaccine. CDR3 protein: CSASRGISTDTQYF. The CDR3 region has the DNA TGCAGTGCTTCCAGGGGTATTAGCACAGATACGCAGTATTTT.